The 3 T cell receptor beta chains below all came from one sample that was sequenced in a study of identical twins. TCRdb processed the 5' RACE reads anew with MiXCR; each CDR3 protein has one entry. The sample comprises approximately 500,000 distinct CDR3 sequences, over 12% of which are singletons, and more than 0.4% rests with the top ten. The same sample was also used in a study of yellow fever vaccine responses in identical twins.

The sequenced sample consisted of CD4+ T cells sorted from blood. The source of these receptors is a woman younger than 30 in good health.

In this sample, this clonotype turned up a few times. DNA for the CDR3: TGTGCCAGCCGGGGACAGAACTACGAGCAGTACTTC. Translated, it gives CASRGQNYEQYF. The V gene is TRBV18, the J gene TRBJ2-7; 7 bases are a match to TRBD1. The CDR3 contains 12 residues. The V gene's germline CDR1 is KGHSH and CDR2 LQKENI. V lost 8 bases and J lost 3; bases outside the gene matches: 4. Full variable domain (missing parts from reference TRBV18 and TRBJ2-7): NAGVMQNPRHLVRRRGQEARLRCSPMKGHSHVYWYRQLPEEGLKFMVYLQKENIIDESGMPKERFSAEFPKEGPSILRIQQVVRGDSAAYFCASRGQNYEQYFGPGTRLTVT.

This clonotype was found a few times. The rearrangement joins TRBV7-9 to TRBJ1-4; D is perhaps TRBD1 (5 bases). The ends were cut back, 2 bases at V and 8 bases at J, with 12 bases in the middle. The CDR3 contains 14 residues. Germline V gene sequence: CDR1 SEHNR, CDR2 FQNEAQ (reference sequence). Written as DNA, the CDR3 is TGTGCCAGCAGCTTACAGGGTGTCTGGGAAAAACTGTTTTTT. It yields the protein CASSLQGVWEKLFF.

This clonotype occurred many times. The chain carries TRBV5-1 and TRBJ1-2, with D possibly being TRBD1 (5 bases). The germline V and J ends were trimmed by 4 bases and 0 bases, with 7 bases remaining between them. The CDR3 totals 13 residues. Germline CDR1 is SGHRS and CDR2 is YFSETQ. In DNA form, the CDR3 reads TGCGCCAGCAGCAAGGACACTAACTATGGCTACACCTTC. Residues: CASSKDTNYGYTF. The variable domain in full, completed from reference TRBV5-1 and TRBJ1-2, reads KAGVTQTPRYLIKTRGQQVTLSCSPISGHRSVSWYQQTPGQGLQFLFEYFSETQRNKGNFPGRFSGRQFSNSRSEMNVSTLELGDSALYLCASSKDTNYGYTFGSGTRLTVV.